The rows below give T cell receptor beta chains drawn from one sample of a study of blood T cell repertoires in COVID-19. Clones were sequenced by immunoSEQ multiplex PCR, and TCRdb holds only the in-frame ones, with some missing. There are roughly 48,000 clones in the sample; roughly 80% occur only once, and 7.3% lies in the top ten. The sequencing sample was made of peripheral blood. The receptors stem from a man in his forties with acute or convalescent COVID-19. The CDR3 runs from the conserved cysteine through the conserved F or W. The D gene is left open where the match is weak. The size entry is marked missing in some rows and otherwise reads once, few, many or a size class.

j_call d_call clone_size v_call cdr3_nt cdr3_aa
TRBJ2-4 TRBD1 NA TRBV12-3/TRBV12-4 TGTGCCAGCAGGGACAGGGGTGGCATTCAGTACTTC CASRDRGGIQYF
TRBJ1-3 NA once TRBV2 TGTGCCAGCAGTGAATGGTACGGGTCTGGAAACACCATATATTTT CASSEWYGSGNTIYF
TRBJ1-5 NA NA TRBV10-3 TGTGCCATCAAGCGGGATAGCAATCAGCCCCAGCATTTT CAIKRDSNQPQHF
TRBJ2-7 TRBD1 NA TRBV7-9 TGTGCCAGCAGCCCCAGGGGGACAGGGGGCTACGAGCAGTACTTC CASSPRGTGGYEQYF
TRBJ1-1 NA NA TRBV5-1 TGCGCCAGCAGCTCCGTTGATTTAGGGAGGACTGAAGCTTTCTTT CASSSVDLGRTEAFF
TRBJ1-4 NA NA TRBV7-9 TGTGCCAGCAGCTTCTGGGGGCGCGATGAAAAACTGTTTTTT CASSFWGRDEKLFF
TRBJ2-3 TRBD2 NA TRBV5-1 TGCGCCAGCAGCTTCCGACGCGGGGGGTTGTCAGATACGCAGTATTTT CASSFRRGGLSDTQYF
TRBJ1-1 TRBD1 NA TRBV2 TGTGCCAGCAGTGAGTTGGCAGGGGGAACTGAAGCTTTCTTT CASSELAGGTEAFF
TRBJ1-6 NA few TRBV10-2 TGCGCCAGCAGTGACGGCGGCCTCGACTATAATTCACCCCTCCACTTT CASSDGGLDYNSPLHF
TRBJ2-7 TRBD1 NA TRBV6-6 TGTGCCAGCATCGCACGGACAGGGGTCCACGAGCAGTACTTC CASIARTGVHEQYF
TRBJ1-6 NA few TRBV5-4 TGTGCCAGCAGCATCGACCCCCGCGGGGGCAGTAATTCACCCCTCCACTTT CASSIDPRGGSNSPLHF
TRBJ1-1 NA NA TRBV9 TGTGCCAGCAGCGTCGATATTACCCCAGGTTCGGCTTTCTTT CASSVDITPGSAFF
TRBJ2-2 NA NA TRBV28 TGTGCCACCGAGTCTTCCACCGGGGAGCTGTTTTTT CATESSTGELFF
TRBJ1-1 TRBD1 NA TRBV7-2 TGTGCCAGCAGCCCAAGGGACAGATACACTGAAGCTTTCTTT CASSPRDRYTEAFF
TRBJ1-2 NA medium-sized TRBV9 TGTGCCAGCAGCGGACAGAACTATGGCTACACCTTC CASSGQNYGYTF
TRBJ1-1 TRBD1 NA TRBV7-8 TGTGCCAGCCGGAGTGGGACAGGCACTGAAGCTTTCTTT CASRSGTGTEAFF
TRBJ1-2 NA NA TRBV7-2 TGTGCCAGCAGCAGGGGGGGAGGCTACACCTTC CASSRGGGYTF
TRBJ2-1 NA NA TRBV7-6 TGTGCCAGCAGCTTAGCTGGGGGGGAGCAGTTCTTC CASSLAGGEQFF
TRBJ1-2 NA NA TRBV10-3 TGTGCCATCAGTGAGTCGACGGGGGGAGGCGATGGCTACACCTTC CAISESTGGGDGYTF
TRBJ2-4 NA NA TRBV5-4 TGTGCCAGCAGCACAACGGACAGAAGAAACATTCAGTACTTC CASSTTDRRNIQYF
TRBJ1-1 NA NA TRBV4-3 TGCGCCAGCAGCCAAGATCATAGTTATGATAGGAACACTGAAGCTTTCTTT CASSQDHSYDRNTEAFF
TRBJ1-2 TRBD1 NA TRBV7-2 TGTGCCAGCAGCTTAGTCCCGACAGGGTATGGCTACACCTTC CASSLVPTGYGYTF
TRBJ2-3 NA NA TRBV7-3 TGTGCCAGCAGCCCCCATCCTGGGGGCCTTGCAACAGATACGCAGTATTTT CASSPHPGGLATDTQYF
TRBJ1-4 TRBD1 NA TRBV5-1 TGCGCCAGCAGCTTGGCCGGACAGGGGGCTTCTAATGAAAAACTGTTTTTT CASSLAGQGASNEKLFF
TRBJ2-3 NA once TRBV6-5 TGTGCCAGCAGTAGGGACATCAATTCAGATACGCAGTATTTT CASSRDINSDTQYF
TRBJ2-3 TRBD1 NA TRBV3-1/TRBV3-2 TGTGCCAGCAGCCCGGGACAGGTGGCGGATACGCAGTATTTT CASSPGQVADTQYF
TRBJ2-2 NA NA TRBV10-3 TGTGCCATCAGACAAGACAGGTCGCGAAGCACCGGGGAGCTGTTTTTT CAIRQDRSRSTGELFF
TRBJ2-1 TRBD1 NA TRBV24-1 TGTGCCACCAGTGATTTGTGGGACAGGGGGCGGGGTGAGCAGTTCTTC CATSDLWDRGRGEQFF
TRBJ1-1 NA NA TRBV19 TGTGCCAGTAGTATTAGGCCAGGGTTGAACACTGAAGCTTTCTTT CASSIRPGLNTEAFF
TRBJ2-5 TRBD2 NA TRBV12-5 TGTGCTAGTGGTTTGCCACGGGGCCTAGCGGGGCAAGAGACCCAGTACTTC CASGLPRGLAGQETQYF
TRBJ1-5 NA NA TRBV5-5 TGTGCCAGCAGCTCACAACACAGGGATCAGCCCCAGCATTTT CASSSQHRDQPQHF
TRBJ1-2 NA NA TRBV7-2 TGTGCCAGCAGCTTAAGTCGGTCGGCAGGGGGCTACACCTTC CASSLSRSAGGYTF
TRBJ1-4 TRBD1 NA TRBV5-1 TGCGCCAGCAGCTTGGACGGCCAGGGGGTGGTAAAACTGTTTTTT CASSLDGQGVVKLFF
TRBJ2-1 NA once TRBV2 TGTGCCAGCAGTGTGGAGGGGGGGAATGAGCAGTTCTTC CASSVEGGNEQFF
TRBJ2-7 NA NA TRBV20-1 TGCAGTGCTGGGGACTTCTACGAGCAGTACTTC CSAGDFYEQYF
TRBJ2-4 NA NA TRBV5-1 TGCGCCAGCAGCTTGGCGGGTGACTCGAACATTCAGTACTTC CASSLAGDSNIQYF
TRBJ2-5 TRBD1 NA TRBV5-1 TGCGCCAGCAGCTTGGCCGGTAGGGGGCGCTCGGAGACCCAGTACTTC CASSLAGRGRSETQYF
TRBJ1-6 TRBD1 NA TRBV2 TGTGCCAGCAGTCAACAGGGGGAAGTAGGTAATTCACCCCTCCACTTT CASSQQGEVGNSPLHF
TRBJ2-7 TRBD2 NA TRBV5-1 TGCGCCAGCAGCGGGAGACTAGCGGGGGCCCCGGGGTTTTACGAGCAGTACTTC CASSGRLAGAPGFYEQYF
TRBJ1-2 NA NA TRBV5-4 TGTGCCAGCAGCCCGGGCGGGAATGCGGGCTACACCTTC CASSPGGNAGYTF
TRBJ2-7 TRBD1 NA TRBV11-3 TGTGCCAGCAGCTTACGGACAGGGTACGAGCAGTACTTC CASSLRTGYEQYF
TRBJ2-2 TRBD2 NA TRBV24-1 TGTGCCACCAGTGATTCCAGCGGGGGGGACACCGGGGAGCTGTTTTTT CATSDSSGGDTGELFF
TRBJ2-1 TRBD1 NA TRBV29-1 TGCAGCGTTAAAGTCCAGGGGGCTGAGCAGTTCTTC CSVKVQGAEQFF
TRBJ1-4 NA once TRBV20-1 TGCAGTGCTAGTGGGCAGGGTGAAAAACTGTTTTTT CSASGQGEKLFF
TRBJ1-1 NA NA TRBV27 TGTGCCAGCAGTCCCACAGGGAGGGGTGACACTGAAGCTTTCTTT CASSPTGRGDTEAFF
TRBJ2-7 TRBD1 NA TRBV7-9 TGTGCCAGCAGCTTAGGGACAGGGTTATCCTACGAGCAGTACTTC CASSLGTGLSYEQYF
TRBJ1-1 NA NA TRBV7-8 TGTGCCAGCAGCTTAGCGGGGGGAGAAACTGAAGCTTTCTTT CASSLAGGETEAFF
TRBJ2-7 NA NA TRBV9 TGTGCCAGCAGCGTAGGGTGGGGGCGACCCTACGAGCAGTACTTC CASSVGWGRPYEQYF
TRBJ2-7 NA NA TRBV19 TGTGCCAGTAGTCCTGCGGGCATCATAACCTCCTACGAGCAGTACTTC CASSPAGIITSYEQYF
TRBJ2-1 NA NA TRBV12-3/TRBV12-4 TGTGCCAGCAGCCTCCTAGGAAACAATGAGCAGTTCTTC CASSLLGNNEQFF
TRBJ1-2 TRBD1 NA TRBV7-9 TGTGCCAGCAGCGTTACAGGGGGCTCTGGCTACACCTTC CASSVTGGSGYTF
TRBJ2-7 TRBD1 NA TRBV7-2 TGTGCCAGCAGCTTAAGACAGGGGGCTTACGAGCAGTACTTC CASSLRQGAYEQYF
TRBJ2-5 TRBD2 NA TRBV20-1 TGCAGTGCGTCGGGGGGGACCCAGTACTTC CSASGGTQYF